This record covers a single TCR beta chain. Its antigen is as yet unknown. The data are from a study of cytomegalovirus exposure and HLA in healthy donors. Findings of the study overall: The study designated fewer than 200 TCR beta chains cytomegalovirus-associated. For most TCR sequences rarity was the rule, although some public TCRs occurred in many donors. Specificity for CMV antigens was confirmed in vitro for a few of the CMV-associated chains. Per published reports, the classifier diagnosed cytomegalovirus status with high specificity and sensitivity.

The protocol was immunoSEQ multiplex PCR, while the TCRdb copy is restricted to in-frame clones and leaves out a portion. The profile covers 250,000 to 300,000 clones, with 90% appearing a single time and under 0.45% taken by the ten largest. Germline CDR1 reads MDHEN; CDR2 reads SYDVKM. CDR3 length: 15 residues. V gave up 4 bases and J gave up 3 bases, with 16 bases separating them. The receptor's source is a young woman in good health and CMV-seronegative. The rearrangement uses TRBV28 and TRBJ2-7, with D perhaps matching TRBD1 (6 bases). The sequencing input was PBMCs. The CDR3 region is CASSSYRAFNYEQYV. The CDR3 region has the DNA TGTGCCAGCAGTTCCTACAGGGCCTTCAACTACGAGCAGTACGTC.